This TCR beta chain was sequenced in a study of OX40 agonist ivuxolimab in advanced cancers. Regarding the study as a whole: Researchers did not determine the expanded peripheral T cells' antigen specificity.

Using immunoSEQ multiplex PCR, the repertoire was profiled, and TCRdb retains in-frame clones only, with some absent. Here the sample spans approximately 22,000 clones, more than 75% being singletons. V lost 6 bases, J lost 7 bases, and 6 bases stayed unmatched. Germline CDR1 MDHEN, CDR2 SYDVKM. The CDR3 consists of 13 residues. This clone was seen a few times. As yet, its antigen is unknown. The origin of this receptor is an adult with an advanced solid tumor such as melanoma, head and neck, liver or kidney cancer. The chain couples TRBV28 to TRBJ2-7, with 10 bases aligning to TRBD2. Material: CD4+ or CD8+ T cells sorted from blood, obtained in a trial of the OX40 agonist ivuxolimab. The CDR3 coding sequence is TGTGCCAGCAGCCCCGGGACTAGCGTTGAGCAGTACTTC. Translated: CASSPGTSVEQYF.